Listed here are 25 T cell receptor beta chains from one sample, sequenced in a study of blood T cell repertoires in COVID-19. Data came from immunoSEQ multiplex PCR; TCRdb stores just in-frame clones and leaves some out. The profile shows roughly 220,000 clones, roughly 83% of them singletons. The sample was PBMCs or T cells enriched from blood (not recorded which). The receptors derive from a woman between 40 and 50 years old with acute COVID-19.

J is TRBJ2-1 and V is TRBV15, with TRBD2 matching 7 bases. The CDR3 contains 13 residues. Germline CDR1 LNHNV, CDR2 YYDKDF (reference sequence). Trimming cost V 7 bases and J 7 bases; bases outside gene matches: 7. The CDR3 loop reads CATTRLAKNEQFF. For the CDR3, the DNA is TGTGCCACCACGAGACTAGCAAAAAATGAGCAGTTCTTC.

V gene TRBV5-5 combines with J gene TRBJ1-5, with D unresolved. CDR3 length equals 14 residues. V gave up 4 bases and J gave up 5 bases, with 13 bases separating them. The germline V gene encodes CDR1 SGHKS and CDR2 YYEKEE (reference sequence). CDR3 loop: CASSPAAWDQPQHF. The CDR3 nucleotides are TGTGCCAGCAGCCCCGCGGCGTGGGATCAGCCCCAGCATTTT.

This chain links TRBV7-2 with TRBJ2-5, with 7 bases that match TRBD1. Germline lookup yields CDR1 SGHTA and CDR2 FQGNSA. This CDR3 is built from 13 residues. The junction had 5 bases not matched to a gene; V was cut back by 5 bases and J by 5 bases. The CDR3 loop is CASSDDRVETQYF. DNA of the CDR3: TGTGCCAGCAGCGATGACAGGGTGGAGACCCAGTACTTC.

The table lists this clone with a few counts. The chain couples TRBV18 to TRBJ1-5; no clear D. This CDR3 comprises 14 residues. Per the germline V gene, CDR1 is KGHSH and CDR2 is LQKENI. V gave up 4 bases and J gave up 3 bases, with 10 bases separating them. The CDR3 is CASSRLDTNQPQHF. CDR3 DNA: TGTGCCAGCTCACGACTAGACACCAATCAGCCCCAGCATTTT.

This clone was recorded a few times. The chain joins TRBV7-3 to TRBJ2-1, with TRBD1 identical over 8 bases. Germline assignment: CDR1 SGHTA and CDR2 FQGTGA. There are 15 residues in the CDR3. The ends lost 2 bases at V and 7 bases at J; junction bases unmatched: 7. This chain's CDR3 is CASSLGQGAMNEQFF. CDR3 bases: TGTGCCAGCAGCTTAGGTCAGGGGGCTATGAATGAGCAGTTCTTC.

The chain couples TRBV19 to TRBJ1-1; D is possibly TRBD1 (6 bases). V lost 5 bases and J 2 bases, leaving 18 bases between the germline ends. This CDR3 is 16 amino acids long. Germline CDR1 reads LNHDA; CDR2 reads SQIVND (reference sequence). The DNA for the CDR3 is TGTGCCAGTAGTCCGACCTTCCAGGGGATTAACACTGAAGCTTTCTTT. The encoded protein is CASSPTFQGINTEAFF.

The genes are TRBV5-8 and TRBJ2-7, with TRBD2 matching over 8 bases. CDR1 is SGHTS, CDR2 YDEGEE, per germline. Trimming cost V 2 bases and J 5 bases; bases outside gene matches: 3. The CDR3 is 13 amino acids. The CDR3 DNA is TGTGCCAGCAGCTTAGGTAGCGGGAACGAGCAGTACTTC. Amino acid sequence: CASSLGSGNEQYF.

The rearrangement uses TRBV5-6 and TRBJ2-7; the match to TRBD1 covers 7 bases. J was trimmed by 1 base and V by 1 base; bases with no gene match: 2. This CDR3 region has 14 residues. Germline V gene data show CDR1 as SGHDT and CDR2 as YYEEEE. As DNA, the CDR3 is TGTGCCAGCAGCTTGAGGGGACAGTCCTACGAGCAGTACTTC. This encodes CASSLRGQSYEQYF. Looking up the rest from reference TRBV5-6 and TRBJ2-7 gives the full variable domain: DAGVTQSPTHLIKTRGQQVTLRCSPKSGHDTVSWYQQALGQGPQFIFQYYEEEERQRGNFPDRFSGHQFPNYSSELNVNALLLGDSALYLCASSLRGQSYEQYFGPGTRLTVT.

This clone came up many times. The genes are TRBV14 and TRBJ1-3, with 9 bases lining up with TRBD1. The CDR3 length is 11 residues. V shed 5 bases and J 13 bases; nucleotides not matched to a gene: 3. Germline-derived CDR1 and CDR2 are SGHDN and FVKESK. The CDR3 region is CASSKQGAIYF. The CDR3 region has the DNA TGTGCCAGCAGCAAACAGGGGGCGATATATTTT. The full variable domain, in which reference TRBV14 and TRBJ1-3 provide the parts outside the CDR3, is EAGVTQFPSHSVIEKGQTVTLRCDPISGHDNLYWYRRVMGKEIKFLLHFVKESKQDESGMPNNRFLAERTGGTYSTLKVQPAELEDSGVYFCASSKQGAIYFGEGSWLTVV.

This chain connects TRBV29-1 to TRBJ1-5, with 11 positions matching TRBD1. Germline assignment: CDR1 SQVTM and CDR2 ANQGSEA. This CDR3 region has 16 residues. Trimming took 1 base from V and 4 from J; bases not matched to a gene: 6. The DNA of the CDR3 is TGCAGCGTTGAAGCTTGCGGACAGGGGGCGAATCAGCCCCAGCATTTT. Amino acids: CSVEACGQGANQPQHF.

The CDR3 bases are TGCGCCAGCAGCTTGGGCGGGGCGAACTCCTACAATGAGCAGTTCTTC. This gives the protein CASSLGGANSYNEQFF. This chain uses TRBV5-1 with TRBJ2-1; D is possibly TRBD2 (6 bases). The CDR3 is 16 residues long. From germline, CDR1 is SGHRS and CDR2 YFSETQ. V was clipped by 0 bases and J by 0 bases, with 10 bases between them.

V and J are TRBV28 and TRBJ2-7; TRBD2 matches 7 bases. The CDR3 covers 15 residues. J was trimmed by 0 bases and V by 7 bases; bases with no gene match: 9. The germline CDR1 and CDR2 sequences are MDHEN and SYDVKM. The CDR3 reads CASTPSSGPSYEQYF. In nucleotides, the CDR3 is TGTGCCAGCACTCCGTCTAGCGGCCCCTCCTACGAGCAGTACTTC.

There are many counts of this clone. The V and J genes are TRBV4-1 and TRBJ1-5, with D uncertain. CDR1 is MGHRA, CDR2 YSYEKL, per germline. The V end was cut by 5 bases, the J end by 4 bases, with 12 bases between. This CDR3 spans 14 amino acids. CDR3 sequence: CASSERSWNQPQHF. CDR3 DNA: TGCGCCAGCAGCGAACGCAGTTGGAATCAGCCCCAGCATTTT.

The chain links TRBV7-3 to TRBJ1-6; the D gene is possibly TRBD1 (6 bases). Germline CDR1 SGHTA, CDR2 FQGTGA. V was clipped by 2 bases and J by 10 bases, with 9 bases between them. CDR3 length: 13 residues. The DNA for the CDR3 is TGTGCCAGCAGCTTAGGGGGCGGGTCACCCCTCCACTTT. Protein sequence: CASSLGGGSPLHF.

J is TRBJ1-3 and V is TRBV4-2; D might be TRBD1 (6 bases). The CDR3 has 16 residues. Germline-derived CDR1 and CDR2 are LGHNA and YNFKEQ. V lost 1 base, J lost 0 bases, and 10 bases lay in between. The CDR3 sequence is CASSQGDISSGNTIYF. CDR3 DNA: TGTGCCAGCAGCCAAGGGGACATCAGCTCTGGAAACACCATATATTTT.

This clone has ten or more counts. The chain combines TRBV18 with TRBJ2-7, with a possible D match to TRBD2 (6 bases). This CDR3 is 13 amino acids long. Trimming removed 6 bases from V and 2 bases from J, with 11 bases in between. Germline CDR1 reads KGHSH; CDR2 reads LQKENI. CDR3 coding DNA: TGTGCCAGCTCTGTAGCGGCAACCTACGAGCAGTACTTC. Amino acids: CASSVAATYEQYF.

This clone has just a few counts. The chain employs TRBV10-3 and TRBJ2-3; perhaps TRBD1 as D (5 bases). The germline V gene encodes CDR1 ENHRY and CDR2 SYGVKD. This CDR3 contains 11 residues. V dropped 9 bases and J dropped 2 bases, with 6 bases sitting between them. Here the CDR3 reads CAIGATDTQYF. DNA for the CDR3: TGTGCCATAGGGGCCACAGATACGCAGTATTTT.

In this sample, this clone turned up a few times. This chain connects TRBV4-1 to TRBJ2-7; the match to TRBD2 covers 10 bases. CDR1 is MGHRA and CDR2 is YSYEKL in the germline V gene. There are 16 residues in the CDR3. V shed 1 base and J 4 bases; nucleotides not matched to a gene: 7. CDR3 amino acids: CASSQARTSGLYEQYF. The CDR3 coding sequence is TGCGCCAGCAGCCAAGCCCGGACTAGCGGCCTTTACGAGCAGTACTTC.

This clone was seen once. The chain couples TRBV29-1 to TRBJ2-7, with D possibly matching TRBD1 (6 bases). The CDR3 spans 12 residues. V was clipped by 6 bases and J by 6 bases, with 15 bases between them. Germline V gene data show CDR1 as SQVTM and CDR2 as ANQGSEA. CDR3 nucleotides: TGCAGCGTCGAGGACAGTTCCCGCGAGCAGTACTTC. It is translated as CSVEDSSREQYF.

The chain employs TRBV11-2 and TRBJ2-3; TRBD1 agrees at 7 bases. CDR3 size: 12 residues. The J segment lost 5 bases and the V segment lost 9 bases, leaving 5 bases of the junction unmatched. Germline CDR1 is SGHAT and CDR2 is FQNNGV. Here the CDR3 DNA reads TGTGCCAGTTCCGCAGGGGGAGATACGCAGTATTTT. This gives the protein CASSAGGDTQYF.

The genes are TRBV5-1 and TRBJ1-1; 8 bases fit TRBD1. With V trimmed by 4 bases and J by 1 base, 15 bases remained unmatched. Germline V gene sequence: CDR1 SGHRS, CDR2 YFSETQ. This CDR3 region has 18 residues. The CDR3 region has the DNA TGCGCCAGCAGCCGAACCGCCGGGACAGGCGGTTCGAACACTGAAGCTTTCTTT. This gives the protein CASSRTAGTGGSNTEAFF.

This sequence joins TRBV9 and TRBJ1-2; TRBD1 matches 10 bases. In germline, CDR1 is SGDLS, CDR2 YYNGEE. The CDR3 totals 14 residues. The trim removed 4 bases at V and 7 bases at J, leaving 7 bases unmatched. The CDR3 is CASSTGTGDGGYTF. As DNA, the CDR3 is TGTGCCAGCAGCACAGGGACAGGGGATGGTGGCTACACCTTC.

This clone was counted between two and nine times. V and J are TRBV18 and TRBJ2-2; D might be TRBD1 (6 bases). The CDR3 runs to 13 residues. V dropped 9 bases and J dropped 5 bases, with 13 bases sitting between them. From germline, CDR1 is KGHSH and CDR2 LQKENI. CDR3 amino acids: CASQAGVTGELFF. The CDR3 DNA follows: TGTGCCAGTCAAGCAGGGGTTACCGGGGAGCTGTTTTTT.

This clone was seen only a few times. The chain links TRBV10-3 to TRBJ1-2, with D possibly being TRBD1 (6 bases). The germline V and J ends were trimmed by 6 bases and 3 bases, with 8 bases remaining between them. Germline values: CDR1 ENHRY, CDR2 SYGVKD. The CDR3 length is 12 residues. CDR3 sequence: CAISRGDYGYTF. The DNA of the CDR3 is TGTGCCATCAGCAGGGGCGACTATGGCTACACCTTC.

The chain is built from TRBV11-2 and TRBJ1-1, with D perhaps TRBD1 (6 bases). Germline CDR1 SGHAT, CDR2 FQNNGV. Trimming removed 6 bases at V and 2 bases at J, with 25 bases between. CDR3 length: 18 amino acids. The CDR3 is CASRTIPLGQKINTEAFF. Here the CDR3 DNA reads TGTGCCAGCAGAACCATTCCCCTAGGACAGAAGATTAACACTGAAGCTTTCTTT.